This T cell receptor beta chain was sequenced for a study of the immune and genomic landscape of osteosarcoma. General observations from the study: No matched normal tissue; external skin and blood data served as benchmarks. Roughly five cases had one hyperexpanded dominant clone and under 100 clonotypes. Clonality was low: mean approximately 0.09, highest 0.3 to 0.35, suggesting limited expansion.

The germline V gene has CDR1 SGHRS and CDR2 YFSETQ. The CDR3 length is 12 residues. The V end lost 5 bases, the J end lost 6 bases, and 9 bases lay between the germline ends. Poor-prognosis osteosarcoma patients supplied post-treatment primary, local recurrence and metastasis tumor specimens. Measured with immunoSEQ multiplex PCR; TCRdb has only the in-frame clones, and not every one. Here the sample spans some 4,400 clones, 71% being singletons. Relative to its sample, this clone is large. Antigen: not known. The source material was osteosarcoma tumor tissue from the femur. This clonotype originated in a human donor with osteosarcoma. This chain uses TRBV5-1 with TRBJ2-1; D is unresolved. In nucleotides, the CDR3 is TGCGCCAGCAGGTCCCTAGGCAATGAGCAGTTCTTC. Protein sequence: CASRSLGNEQFF.